Reported below is one TCR beta chain. This sample stems from a study of blood T cell repertoires in COVID-19. Study-level information: The origin of the acute and convalescent COVID-19 samples was the United States, Italy and Spain. From T cells, B-cell-depleted T cells, or PBMCs came the material, which was cDNA or gDNA.

Those enrolled, adults aged about 18 to 89 years, came from about two dozen US areas. CDR3 length: 16 amino acids. V dropped 4 bases and J dropped 0; count of bases not matched to a gene: 5. Germline V gene data show CDR1 as LGHNA and CDR2 as YNFKEQ. This table comes from immunoSEQ multiplex PCR, and its TCRdb copy is limited to in-frame clones, with some not included. The sample lists around 330,000 clones; about nine tenths were seen once. V and J are TRBV4-2 and TRBJ2-3; TRBD1 aligns across 9 bases. Material: PBMCs or T cells enriched from blood (not recorded which). The clonotype originates from a man in his fifties or sixties who had recovered from COVID-19. The CDR3 spells CASSLGTGSSTDTQYF. CDR3 bases: TGTGCCAGCAGCCTCGGGACAGGGAGCAGCACAGATACGCAGTATTTT.